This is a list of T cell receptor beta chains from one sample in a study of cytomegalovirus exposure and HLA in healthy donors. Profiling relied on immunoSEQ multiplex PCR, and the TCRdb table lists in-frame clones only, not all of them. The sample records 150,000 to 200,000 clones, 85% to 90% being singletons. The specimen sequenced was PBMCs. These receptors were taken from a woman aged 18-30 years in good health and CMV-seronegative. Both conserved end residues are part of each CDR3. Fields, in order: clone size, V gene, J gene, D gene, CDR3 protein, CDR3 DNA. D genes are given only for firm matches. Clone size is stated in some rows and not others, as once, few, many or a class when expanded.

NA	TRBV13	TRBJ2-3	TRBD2	CASSLGGPSGSDTQYF	TGTGCCAGCAGCTTGGGGGGGCCTAGCGGGTCCGATACGCAGTATTTT
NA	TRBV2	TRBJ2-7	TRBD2	CASSGLAGTYEQYF	TGTGCCAGCAGTGGGCTAGCGGGAACCTACGAGCAGTACTTC
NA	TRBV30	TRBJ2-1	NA	CAWSTGQAPYNEQFF	TGTGCCTGGAGCACTGGACAAGCTCCGTACAATGAGCAGTTCTTC
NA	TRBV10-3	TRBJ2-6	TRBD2	CAISERGLAAGANVLTF	TGTGCCATCAGTGAAAGGGGTCTAGCGGCTGGGGCCAACGTCCTGACTTTC
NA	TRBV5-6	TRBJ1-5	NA	CASSLLPNQPQHF	TGTGCCAGCAGCTTGCTTCCCAATCAGCCCCAGCATTTT
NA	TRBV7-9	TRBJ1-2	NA	CASSHGQNYGYTF	TGTGCCAGCAGCCACGGACAGAACTATGGCTACACCTTC
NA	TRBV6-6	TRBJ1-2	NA	CASKAQTAGGYTF	TGTGCCAGCAAAGCGCAAACCGCGGGGGGCTACACCTTC
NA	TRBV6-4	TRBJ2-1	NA	CASSDGERNEQFF	TGTGCCAGCAGTGACGGGGAGAGGAATGAGCAGTTCTTC
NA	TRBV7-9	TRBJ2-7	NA	CASSVTSSYEQYF	TGTGCCAGCAGCGTAACCAGCTCCTACGAGCAGTACTTC
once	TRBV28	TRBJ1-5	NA	CASSLVTGYQPQHF	TGTGCCAGCAGTTTGGTAACAGGGTATCAGCCCCAGCATTTT